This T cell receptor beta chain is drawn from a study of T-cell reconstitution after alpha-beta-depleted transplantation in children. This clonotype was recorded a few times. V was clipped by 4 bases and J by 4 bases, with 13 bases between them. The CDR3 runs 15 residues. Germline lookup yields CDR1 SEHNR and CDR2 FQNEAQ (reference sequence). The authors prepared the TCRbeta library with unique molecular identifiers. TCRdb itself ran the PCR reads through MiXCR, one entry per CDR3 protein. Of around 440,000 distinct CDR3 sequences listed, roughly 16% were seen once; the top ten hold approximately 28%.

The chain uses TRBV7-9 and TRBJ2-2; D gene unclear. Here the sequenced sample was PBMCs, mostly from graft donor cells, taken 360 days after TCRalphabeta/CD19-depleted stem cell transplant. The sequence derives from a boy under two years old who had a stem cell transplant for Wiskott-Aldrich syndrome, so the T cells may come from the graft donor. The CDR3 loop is CASSSRAHLTGELFF. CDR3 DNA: TGTGCCAGCAGCTCTCGGGCCCACCTCACCGGGGAGCTGTTTTTT.